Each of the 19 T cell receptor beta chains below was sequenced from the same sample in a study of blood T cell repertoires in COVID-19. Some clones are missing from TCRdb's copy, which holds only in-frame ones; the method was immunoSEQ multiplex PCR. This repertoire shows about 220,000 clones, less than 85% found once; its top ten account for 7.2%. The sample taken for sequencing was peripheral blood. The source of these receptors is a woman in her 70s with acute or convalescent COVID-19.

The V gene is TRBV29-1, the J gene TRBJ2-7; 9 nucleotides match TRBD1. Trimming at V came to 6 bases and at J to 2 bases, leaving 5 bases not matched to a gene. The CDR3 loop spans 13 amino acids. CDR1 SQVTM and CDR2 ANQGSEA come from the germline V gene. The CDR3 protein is CSVVGQGPYEQYF. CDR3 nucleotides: TGCAGCGTAGTTGGACAGGGGCCCTACGAGCAGTACTTC.

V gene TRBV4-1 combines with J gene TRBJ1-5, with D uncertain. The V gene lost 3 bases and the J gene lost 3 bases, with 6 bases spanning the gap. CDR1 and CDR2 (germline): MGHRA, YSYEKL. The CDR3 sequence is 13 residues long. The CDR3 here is CASSQDFNQPQHF. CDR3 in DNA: TGCGCCAGCAGCCAGGACTTCAATCAGCCCCAGCATTTT.

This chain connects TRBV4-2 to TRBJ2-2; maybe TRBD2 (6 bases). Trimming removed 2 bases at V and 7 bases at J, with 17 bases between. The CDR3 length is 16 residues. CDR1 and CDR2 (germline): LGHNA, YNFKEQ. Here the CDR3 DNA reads TGTGCCAGCAGCCAACTAGCGAATCACGATGACGGGGAGCTGTTTTTT. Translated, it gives CASSQLANHDDGELFF.

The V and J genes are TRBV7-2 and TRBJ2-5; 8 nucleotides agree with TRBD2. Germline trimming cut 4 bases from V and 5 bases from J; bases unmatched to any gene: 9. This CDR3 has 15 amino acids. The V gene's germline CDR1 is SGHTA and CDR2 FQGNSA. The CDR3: CASSSPGGLKETQYF. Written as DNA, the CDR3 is TGTGCCAGCAGCTCCCCGGGGGGGCTTAAGGAGACCCAGTACTTC.

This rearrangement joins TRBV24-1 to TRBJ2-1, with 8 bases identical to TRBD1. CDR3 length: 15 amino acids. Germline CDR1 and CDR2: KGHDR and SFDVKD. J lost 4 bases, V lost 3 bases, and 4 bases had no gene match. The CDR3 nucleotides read TGTGCCACCAGTGATCAGGGGGCCCAATACAATGAGCAGTTCTTC. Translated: CATSDQGAQYNEQFF.

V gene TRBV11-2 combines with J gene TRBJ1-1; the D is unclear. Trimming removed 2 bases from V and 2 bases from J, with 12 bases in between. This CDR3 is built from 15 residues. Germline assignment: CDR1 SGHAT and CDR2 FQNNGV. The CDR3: CASSLLWQVNTEAFF. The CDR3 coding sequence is TGTGCCAGCAGCTTATTATGGCAGGTTAACACTGAAGCTTTCTTT.

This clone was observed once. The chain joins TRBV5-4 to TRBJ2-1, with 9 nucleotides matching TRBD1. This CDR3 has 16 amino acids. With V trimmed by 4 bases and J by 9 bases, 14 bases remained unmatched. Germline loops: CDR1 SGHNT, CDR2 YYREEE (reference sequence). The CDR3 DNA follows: TGTGCCAGCAGCACAGACCCGGGACAGGGAGGACGTGAGCAGTTCTTC. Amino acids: CASSTDPGQGGREQFF.

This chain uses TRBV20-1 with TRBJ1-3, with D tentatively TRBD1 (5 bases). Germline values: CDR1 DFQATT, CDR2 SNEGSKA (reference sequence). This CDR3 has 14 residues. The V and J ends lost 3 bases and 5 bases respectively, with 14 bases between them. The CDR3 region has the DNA TGCAGTGCTAGTGGGTCCCGGGGGAGAAACACCATATATTTT. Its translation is CSASGSRGRNTIYF.

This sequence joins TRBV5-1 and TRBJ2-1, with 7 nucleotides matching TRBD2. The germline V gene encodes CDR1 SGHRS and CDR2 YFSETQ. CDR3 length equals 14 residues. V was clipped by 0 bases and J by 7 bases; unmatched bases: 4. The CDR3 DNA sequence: TGCGCCAGCAGCTTGGGGTCGGGAGGTAATGAGCAGTTCTTC. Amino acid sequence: CASSLGSGGNEQFF.

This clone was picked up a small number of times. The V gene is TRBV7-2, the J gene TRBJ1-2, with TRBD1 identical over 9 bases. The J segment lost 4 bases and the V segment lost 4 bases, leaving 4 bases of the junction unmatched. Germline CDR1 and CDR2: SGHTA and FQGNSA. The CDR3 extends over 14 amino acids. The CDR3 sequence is CASSSGDRVYGYTF. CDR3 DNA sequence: TGTGCCAGCAGCTCAGGGGACAGGGTCTATGGCTACACCTTC. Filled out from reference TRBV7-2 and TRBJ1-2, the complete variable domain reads GAGVSQSPSNKVTEKGKDVELRCDPISGHTALYWYRQSLGQGLEFLIYFQGNSAPDKSGLPSDRFSAERTGGSVSTLTIQRTQQEDSAVYLCASSSGDRVYGYTFGSGTRLTVV.

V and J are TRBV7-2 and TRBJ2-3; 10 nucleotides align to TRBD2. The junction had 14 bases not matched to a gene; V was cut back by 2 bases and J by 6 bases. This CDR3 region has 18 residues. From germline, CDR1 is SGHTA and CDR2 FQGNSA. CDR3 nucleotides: TGTGCCAGCAGCTTATACGGCGTTAGCGGGGGGAGTGGGGATACGCAGTATTTT. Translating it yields CASSLYGVSGGSGDTQYF.

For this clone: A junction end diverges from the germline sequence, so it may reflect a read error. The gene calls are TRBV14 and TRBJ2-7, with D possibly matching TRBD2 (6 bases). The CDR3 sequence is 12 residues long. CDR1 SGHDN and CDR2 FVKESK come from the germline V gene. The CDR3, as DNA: TGTGCCAGCAGCCAAGATCGTCGGGGGTTCATCTTC. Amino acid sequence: CASSQDRRGFIF.

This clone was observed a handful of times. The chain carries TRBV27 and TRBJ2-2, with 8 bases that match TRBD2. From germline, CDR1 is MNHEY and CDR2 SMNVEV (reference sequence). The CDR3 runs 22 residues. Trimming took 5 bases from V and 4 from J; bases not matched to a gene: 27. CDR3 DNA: TGTGCCAGCAGTCCCCGCCGCAGGGTGAGAGGTGTGGCGGGGGGCCCCACCGGGGAGCTGTTTTTT. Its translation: CASSPRRRVRGVAGGPTGELFF.

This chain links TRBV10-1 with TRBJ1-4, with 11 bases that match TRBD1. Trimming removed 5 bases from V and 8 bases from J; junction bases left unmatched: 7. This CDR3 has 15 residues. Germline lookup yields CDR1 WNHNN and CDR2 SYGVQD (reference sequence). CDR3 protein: CASSTGQGAGEKLFF. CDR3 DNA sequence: TGCGCCAGCAGTACTGGACAGGGGGCAGGGGAAAAACTGTTTTTT.

The CDR3 DNA reads as TGTGCCAGCAGCTTACTAGAACCCTTGAGGAACACCATATATTTT. Protein product: CASSLLEPLRNTIYF. The chain joins TRBV7-2 to TRBJ1-3; D gene ambiguous. The CDR3 loop spans 15 amino acids. The V gene's germline CDR1 is SGHTA and CDR2 FQGNSA. The V gene lost 2 bases and the J gene lost 7 bases, with 15 bases spanning the gap.

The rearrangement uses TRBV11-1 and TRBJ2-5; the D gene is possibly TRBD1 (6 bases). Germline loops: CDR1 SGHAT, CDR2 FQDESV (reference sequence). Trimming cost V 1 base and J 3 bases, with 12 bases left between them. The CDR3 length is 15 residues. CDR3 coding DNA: TGTGCCAGCAGCTTAGGGGGCAACAGGGAAGAGACCCAGTACTTC. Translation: CASSLGGNREETQYF.

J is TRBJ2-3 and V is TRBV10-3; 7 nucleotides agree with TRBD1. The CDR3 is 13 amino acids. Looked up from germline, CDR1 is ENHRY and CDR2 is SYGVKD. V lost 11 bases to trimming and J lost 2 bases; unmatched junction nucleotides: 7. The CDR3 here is CASGTEVTDTQYF. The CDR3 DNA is TGTGCCTCCGGGACAGAGGTCACAGATACGCAGTATTTT.

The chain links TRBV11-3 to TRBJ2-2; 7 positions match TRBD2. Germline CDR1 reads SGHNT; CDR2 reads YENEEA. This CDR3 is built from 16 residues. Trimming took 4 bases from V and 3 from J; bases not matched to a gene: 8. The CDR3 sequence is CASSSRAGVDTGELFF. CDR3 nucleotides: TGTGCCAGCAGCTCAAGGGCGGGAGTGGACACCGGGGAGCTGTTTTTT.

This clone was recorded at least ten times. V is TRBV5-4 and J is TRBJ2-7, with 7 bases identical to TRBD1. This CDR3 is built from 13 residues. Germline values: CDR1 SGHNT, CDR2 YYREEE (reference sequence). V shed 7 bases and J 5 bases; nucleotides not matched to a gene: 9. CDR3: CASGRQGSDEQYV. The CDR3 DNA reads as TGTGCCAGCGGGAGACAGGGTAGTGACGAGCAGTACGTC.